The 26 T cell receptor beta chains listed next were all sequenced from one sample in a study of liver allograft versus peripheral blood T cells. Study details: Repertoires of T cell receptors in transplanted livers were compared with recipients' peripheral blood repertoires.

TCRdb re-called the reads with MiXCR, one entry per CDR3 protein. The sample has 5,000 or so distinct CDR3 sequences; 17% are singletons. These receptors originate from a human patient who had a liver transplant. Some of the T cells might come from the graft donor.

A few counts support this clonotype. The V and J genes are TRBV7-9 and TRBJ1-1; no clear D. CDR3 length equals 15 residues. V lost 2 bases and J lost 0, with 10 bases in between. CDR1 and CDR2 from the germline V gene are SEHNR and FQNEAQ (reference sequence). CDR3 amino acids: CASSLKRTLNTEAFF. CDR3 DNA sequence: TGTGCCAGCAGCTTAAAACGGACGCTGAACACTGAAGCTTTCTTT.

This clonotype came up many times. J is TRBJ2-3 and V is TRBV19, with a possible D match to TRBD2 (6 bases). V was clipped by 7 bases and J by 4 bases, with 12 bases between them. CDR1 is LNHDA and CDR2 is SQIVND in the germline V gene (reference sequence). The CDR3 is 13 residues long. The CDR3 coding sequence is TGTGCCAGTAACGGGGGTTTGGCAGATACGCAGTATTTT. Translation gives CASNGGLADTQYF.

This chain's CDR3 is CSVEWGTKGGWTDTQYF. The CDR3 DNA follows: TGCAGCGTTGAATGGGGGACAAAAGGGGGGTGGACAGATACGCAGTATTTT. V gene TRBV29-1 combines with J gene TRBJ2-3, with D perhaps matching TRBD1 or TRBD2 (6 bases each). V lost 2 bases and J lost 3, with 21 bases in between. CDR3 length: 17 amino acids. CDR1 and CDR2 (germline): SQVTM, ANQGSEA.

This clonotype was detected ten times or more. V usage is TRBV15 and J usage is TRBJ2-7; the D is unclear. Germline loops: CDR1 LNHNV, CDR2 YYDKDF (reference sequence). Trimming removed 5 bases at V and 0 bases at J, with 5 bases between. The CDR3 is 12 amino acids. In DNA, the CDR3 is TGTGCCACCAGCGAGAGCTCCTACGAGCAGTACTTC. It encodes CATSESSYEQYF.

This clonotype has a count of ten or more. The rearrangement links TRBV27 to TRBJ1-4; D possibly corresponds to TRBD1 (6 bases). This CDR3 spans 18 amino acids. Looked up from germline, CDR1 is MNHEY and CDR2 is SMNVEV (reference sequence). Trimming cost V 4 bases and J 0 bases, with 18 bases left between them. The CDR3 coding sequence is TGTGCCAGCAGTTCACTGAGGCCACAGGGAGCAACTAATGAAAAACTGTTTTTT. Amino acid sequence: CASSSLRPQGATNEKLFF.

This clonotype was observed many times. CDR3 region: CASSLQRVQETQYF. Here the CDR3 DNA reads TGTGCCAGCAGCTTACAGAGAGTCCAAGAGACCCAGTACTTC. The gene calls are TRBV13 and TRBJ2-5; D ambiguous. Trimming cost V 2 bases and J 1 base, with 8 bases left between them. Germline CDR1 PRHDT, CDR2 FYEKMQ (reference sequence). The CDR3 is made up of 14 amino acids.

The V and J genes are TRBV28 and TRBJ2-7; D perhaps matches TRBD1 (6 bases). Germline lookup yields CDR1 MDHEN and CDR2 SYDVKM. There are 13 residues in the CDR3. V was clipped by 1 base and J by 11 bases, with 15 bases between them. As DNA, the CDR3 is TGTGCCAGCAGTTTATCTCCGACAGGAAAAAAGTACTTC. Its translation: CASSLSPTGKKYF.

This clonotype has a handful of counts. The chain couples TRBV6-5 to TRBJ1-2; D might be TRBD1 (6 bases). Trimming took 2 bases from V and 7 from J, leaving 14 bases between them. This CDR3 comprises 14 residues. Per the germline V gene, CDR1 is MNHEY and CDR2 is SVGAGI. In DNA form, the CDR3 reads TGTGCCAGCAGTTACGAGGCAGGGGCGAGTGGCTACACCTTC. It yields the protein CASSYEAGASGYTF.

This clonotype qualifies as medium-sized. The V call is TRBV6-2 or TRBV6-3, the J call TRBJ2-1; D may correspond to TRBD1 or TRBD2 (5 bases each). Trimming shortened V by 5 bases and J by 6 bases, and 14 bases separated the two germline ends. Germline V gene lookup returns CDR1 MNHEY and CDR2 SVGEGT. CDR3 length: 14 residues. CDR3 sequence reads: CASSPNGDVNEQFF. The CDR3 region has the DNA TGTGCCAGCAGTCCGAACGGGGACGTCAATGAGCAGTTCTTC.

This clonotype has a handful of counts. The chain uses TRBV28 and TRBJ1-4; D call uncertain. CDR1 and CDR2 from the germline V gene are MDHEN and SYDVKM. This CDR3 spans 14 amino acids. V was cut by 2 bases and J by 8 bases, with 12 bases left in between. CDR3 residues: CASSLRPLGEKLFF. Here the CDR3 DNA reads TGTGCCAGCAGTTTACGGCCCCTGGGCGAAAAACTGTTTTTT. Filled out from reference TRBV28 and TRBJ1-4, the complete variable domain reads DVKVTQSSRYLVKRTGEKVFLECVQDMDHENMFWYRQDPGLGLRLIYFSYDVKMKEKGDIPEGYSVSREKKERFSLILESASTNQTSMYLCASSLRPLGEKLFFGSGTQLSVL.

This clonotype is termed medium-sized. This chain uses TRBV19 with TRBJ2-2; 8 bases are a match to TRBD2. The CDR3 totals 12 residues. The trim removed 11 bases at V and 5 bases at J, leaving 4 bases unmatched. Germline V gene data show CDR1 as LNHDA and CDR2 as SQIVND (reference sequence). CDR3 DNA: TGTGCCCTCCGGGGGGGTACCGGGGAGCTGTTTTTT. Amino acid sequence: CALRGGTGELFF.

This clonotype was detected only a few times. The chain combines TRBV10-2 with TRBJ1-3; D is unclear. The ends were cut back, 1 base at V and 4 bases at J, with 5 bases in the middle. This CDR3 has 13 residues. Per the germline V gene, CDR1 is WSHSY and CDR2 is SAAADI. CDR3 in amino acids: CASSELLGNTIYF. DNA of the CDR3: TGCGCCAGCAGTGAGTTGCTAGGAAACACCATATATTTT.

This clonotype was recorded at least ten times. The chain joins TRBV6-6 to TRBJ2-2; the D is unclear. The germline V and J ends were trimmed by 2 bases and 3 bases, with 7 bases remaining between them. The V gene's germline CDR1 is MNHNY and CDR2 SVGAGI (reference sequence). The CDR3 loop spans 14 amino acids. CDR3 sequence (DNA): TGTGCCAGCAGTTACGACGGCTACACCGGGGAGCTGTTTTTT. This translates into CASSYDGYTGELFF.

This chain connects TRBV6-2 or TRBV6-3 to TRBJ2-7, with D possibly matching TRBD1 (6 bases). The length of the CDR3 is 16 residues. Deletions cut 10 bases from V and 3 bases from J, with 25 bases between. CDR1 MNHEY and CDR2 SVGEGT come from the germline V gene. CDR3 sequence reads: CATIPTGPLRNYEQYF. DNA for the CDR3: TGTGCCACCATACCGACAGGCCCCTTAAGAAACTACGAGCAGTACTTC.

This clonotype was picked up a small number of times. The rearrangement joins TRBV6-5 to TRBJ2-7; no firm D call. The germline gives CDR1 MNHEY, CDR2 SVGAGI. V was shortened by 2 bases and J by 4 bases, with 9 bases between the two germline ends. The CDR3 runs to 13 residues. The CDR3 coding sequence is TGTGCCAGCAGTTACCTAGAAAATTACGAGCAGTACTTC. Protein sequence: CASSYLENYEQYF.

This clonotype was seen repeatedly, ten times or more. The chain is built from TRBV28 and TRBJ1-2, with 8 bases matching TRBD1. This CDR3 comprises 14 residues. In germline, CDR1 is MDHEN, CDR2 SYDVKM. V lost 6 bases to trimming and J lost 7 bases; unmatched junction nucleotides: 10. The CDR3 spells CASSTGGGLFGYTF. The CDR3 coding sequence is TGTGCCAGCAGCACAGGGGGAGGTCTGTTTGGCTACACCTTC.

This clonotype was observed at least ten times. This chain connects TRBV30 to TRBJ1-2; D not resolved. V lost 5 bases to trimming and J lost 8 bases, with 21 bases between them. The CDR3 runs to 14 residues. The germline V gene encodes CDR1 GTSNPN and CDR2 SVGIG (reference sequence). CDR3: CAWEDGRPSRGYTF. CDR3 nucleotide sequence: TGTGCCTGGGAGGATGGCAGGCCTTCGCGGGGCTACACCTTC.

The CDR3, as DNA: TGTGCCACCTTACATCGAAGCCAGTTCTTC. Encoded protein: CATLHRSQFF. The gene calls are TRBV6-2 or TRBV6-3 and TRBJ2-1; no clear D gene. This CDR3 has 10 amino acids. Looked up from germline, CDR1 is MNHEY and CDR2 is SVGEGT. V was trimmed by 10 bases and J by 13 bases, leaving 14 bases between them.

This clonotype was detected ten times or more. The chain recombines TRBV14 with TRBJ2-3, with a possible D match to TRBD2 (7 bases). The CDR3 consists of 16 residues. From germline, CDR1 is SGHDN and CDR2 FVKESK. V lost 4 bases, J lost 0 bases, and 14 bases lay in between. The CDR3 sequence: CASSPGGGSSTDTQYF. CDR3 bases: TGTGCCAGCAGCCCGGGGGGCGGTTCTAGCACAGATACGCAGTATTTT.

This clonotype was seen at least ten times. In nucleotides, the CDR3 is TGTGCCAGCAGTTACTCTGTGACATCAGGCTCCTACGAGCAGTACTTC. Residues: CASSYSVTSGSYEQYF. The rearrangement uses TRBV6-6 and TRBJ2-7; D unresolved. In germline, CDR1 is MNHNY, CDR2 SVGAGI (reference sequence). V was cut by 0 bases and J by 0 bases, with 12 bases left in between. The CDR3 covers 16 residues.

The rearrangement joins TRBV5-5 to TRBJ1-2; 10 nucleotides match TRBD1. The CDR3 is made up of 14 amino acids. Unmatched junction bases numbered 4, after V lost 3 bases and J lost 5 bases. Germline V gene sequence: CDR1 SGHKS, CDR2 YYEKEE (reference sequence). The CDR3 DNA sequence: TGTGCCAGCAGCTCGACAGGGGGCGGGTATGGCTACACCTTC. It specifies CASSSTGGGYGYTF.

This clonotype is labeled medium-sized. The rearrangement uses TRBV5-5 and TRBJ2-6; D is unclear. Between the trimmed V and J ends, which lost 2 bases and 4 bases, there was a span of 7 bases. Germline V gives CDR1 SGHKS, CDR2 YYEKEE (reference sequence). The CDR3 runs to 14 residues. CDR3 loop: CASSFGVGANVLTF. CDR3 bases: TGTGCCAGCAGCTTTGGGGTCGGGGCCAACGTCCTGACTTTC. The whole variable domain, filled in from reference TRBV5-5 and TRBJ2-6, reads DAGVTQSPTHLIKTRGQQVTLRCSPISGHKSVSWYQQVLGQGPQFIFQYYEKEERGRGNFPDRFSARQFPNYSSELNVNALLLGDSALYLCASSFGVGANVLTFGAGSRLTVL.

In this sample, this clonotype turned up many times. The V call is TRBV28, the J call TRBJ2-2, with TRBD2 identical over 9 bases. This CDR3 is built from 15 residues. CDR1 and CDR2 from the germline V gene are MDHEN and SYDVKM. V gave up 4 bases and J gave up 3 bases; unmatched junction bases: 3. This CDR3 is CASSWGGRDTGELFF. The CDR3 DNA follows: TGTGCCAGCAGTTGGGGCGGGAGGGACACCGGGGAGCTGTTTTTT.

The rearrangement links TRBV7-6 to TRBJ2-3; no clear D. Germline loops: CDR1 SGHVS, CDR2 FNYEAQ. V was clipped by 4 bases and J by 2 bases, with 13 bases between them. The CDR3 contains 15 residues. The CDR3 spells CASSYGHEYTDTQYF. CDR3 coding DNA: TGTGCCAGCAGCTACGGTCACGAATACACAGATACGCAGTATTTT. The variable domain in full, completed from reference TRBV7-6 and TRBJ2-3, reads GAGVSQSPRYKVTKRGQDVALRCDPISGHVSLYWYRQALGQGPEFLTYFNYEAQQDKSGLPNDRFSAERPEGSISTLTIQRTEQRDSAMYRCASSYGHEYTDTQYFGPGTRLTVL.

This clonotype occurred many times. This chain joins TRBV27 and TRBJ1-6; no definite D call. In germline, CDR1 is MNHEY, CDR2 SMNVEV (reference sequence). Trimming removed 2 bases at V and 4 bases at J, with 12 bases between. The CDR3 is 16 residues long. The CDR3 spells CASSLTNPLYNSPLHF. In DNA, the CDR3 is TGTGCCAGCAGTTTAACAAATCCTCTTTATAATTCACCCCTCCACTTT.

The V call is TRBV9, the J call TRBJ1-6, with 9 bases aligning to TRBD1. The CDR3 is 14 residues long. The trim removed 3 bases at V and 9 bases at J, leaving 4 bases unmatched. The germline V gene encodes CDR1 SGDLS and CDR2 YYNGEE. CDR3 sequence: CASSGTGDPSPLHF. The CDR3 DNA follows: TGTGCCAGCAGCGGGACAGGGGATCCTTCACCCCTCCACTTT.